This is a list of T cell receptor beta chains from one sample in a study of CXCR3-negative and CXCR3-positive naive CD8 T cells. After re-calling the 5' RACE reads, TCRdb lists one entry per CDR3 protein, DNA absent. Its table lists around 5,000 distinct CDR3 sequences. The sequencing sample was made of naive CXCR3+ CD8+ T cells from blood. The receptor set was obtained from a human donor in good health. Some clones in this sample may be carry-over from other donors' samples. Each CDR3 is given with its conserved first and last residue. The order of the fields is J gene, clone size, V gene, CDR3 protein. Some rows have no size entry. The others give once, few or many, or a class for an expanded clone.

j_gene: TRBJ2-7; abundance: .; v_gene: TRBV29-1; CDR3aa: CSVETPNEQYF
j_gene: TRBJ2-2; abundance: .; v_gene: TRBV2; CDR3aa: CASTGQGAPSGELFF
j_gene: TRBJ2-7; abundance: medium-sized; v_gene: TRBV29-1; CDR3aa: CSVEDAGGPYEQYF
j_gene: TRBJ2-7; abundance: .; v_gene: TRBV2; CDR3aa: CASTGGTDYEQYF
j_gene: TRBJ2-5; abundance: medium-sized; v_gene: TRBV6-6; CDR3aa: CASSYSINQETQYF
j_gene: TRBJ1-2; abundance: .; v_gene: TRBV5-4; CDR3aa: CASRGGHYGYTF
j_gene: TRBJ1-1; abundance: .; v_gene: TRBV4-1; CDR3aa: CASSQDARANTEAFF
j_gene: TRBJ1-2; abundance: medium-sized; v_gene: TRBV19; CDR3aa: CASSDSNYGYTF
j_gene: TRBJ1-1; abundance: .; v_gene: TRBV4-2; CDR3aa: CASSQEWKENTEAFF
j_gene: TRBJ1-1; abundance: .; v_gene: TRBV27; CDR3aa: CASSLAPGATEAFF
j_gene: TRBJ2-7; abundance: medium-sized; v_gene: TRBV20-1; CDR3aa: CSARSARGASGTYEQYF
j_gene: TRBJ2-1; abundance: .; v_gene: TRBV13; CDR3aa: CASLRTGRGRREQLF
j_gene: TRBJ2-7; abundance: .; v_gene: TRBV15; CDR3aa: CATSSSPGSYEQYF
j_gene: TRBJ2-1; abundance: .; v_gene: TRBV7-2; CDR3aa: CASSLSEPGQFF
j_gene: TRBJ1-3; abundance: .; v_gene: TRBV21-1; CDR3aa: CASRQGDTGNTIYF
j_gene: TRBJ2-3; abundance: .; v_gene: TRBV7-2; CDR3aa: CASSLNRGTSTDTQYF
j_gene: TRBJ2-7; abundance: .; v_gene: TRBV7-2; CDR3aa: CASSFASASGRYEQYF
j_gene: TRBJ1-4; abundance: .; v_gene: TRBV5-6; CDR3aa: CASSLLWGPGGEKLFF
j_gene: TRBJ2-4; abundance: .; v_gene: TRBV7-2; CDR3aa: CASSFWDSPGNIQYF
j_gene: TRBJ2-1; abundance: medium-sized; v_gene: TRBV29-1; CDR3aa: CSNIDYNEQFF
j_gene: TRBJ1-2; abundance: .; v_gene: TRBV12-3/TRBV12-4; CDR3aa: CASSLSPGTAYGYTF
j_gene: TRBJ2-7; abundance: .; v_gene: TRBV7-9; CDR3aa: CASSSRTVSYEQYF
j_gene: TRBJ2-7; abundance: medium-sized; v_gene: TRBV20-1; CDR3aa: CSARDKEKGAYEQYF
j_gene: TRBJ2-4; abundance: .; v_gene: TRBV29-1; CDR3aa: CSVSQGHGPNIQYF
j_gene: TRBJ2-3; abundance: .; v_gene: TRBV27; CDR3aa: CASSRLAEADTQYF
j_gene: TRBJ1-1; abundance: .; v_gene: TRBV29-1; CDR3aa: CSVYREANTEAFF
j_gene: TRBJ2-3; abundance: medium-sized; v_gene: TRBV6-6; CDR3aa: CASSLFSGSGRTDTQYF
j_gene: TRBJ1-1; abundance: .; v_gene: TRBV9; CDR3aa: CASSVGSRSGAEAFF
j_gene: TRBJ2-1; abundance: medium-sized; v_gene: TRBV5-1; CDR3aa: CASSATIAEYNEQFF
j_gene: TRBJ1-2; abundance: .; v_gene: TRBV27; CDR3aa: CASSLPGVNYGYTF
j_gene: TRBJ2-3; abundance: .; v_gene: TRBV2; CDR3aa: CASSRGLGDTQYF
j_gene: TRBJ2-2; abundance: .; v_gene: TRBV13; CDR3aa: CASSYNTGELFF
j_gene: TRBJ2-7; abundance: .; v_gene: TRBV20-1; CDR3aa: CSATRDRAIYEQYF
j_gene: TRBJ1-1; abundance: .; v_gene: TRBV7-2; CDR3aa: CASSFRDRGPGTEAFF
j_gene: TRBJ2-2; abundance: .; v_gene: TRBV20-1; CDR3aa: CSARWRQTNTGELFF
j_gene: TRBJ2-7; abundance: .; v_gene: TRBV7-9; CDR3aa: CASSPHPYEQYF
j_gene: TRBJ2-1; abundance: .; v_gene: TRBV27; CDR3aa: CASGEAGQGYNEQFF
j_gene: TRBJ2-4; abundance: medium-sized; v_gene: TRBV25-1; CDR3aa: CASSPRGGLAKNIQYF
j_gene: TRBJ2-3; abundance: .; v_gene: TRBV9; CDR3aa: CASSVERSTDTQYF
j_gene: TRBJ2-7; abundance: .; v_gene: TRBV20-1; CDR3aa: CSAIQLGTYEQYF
j_gene: TRBJ2-7; abundance: .; v_gene: TRBV29-1; CDR3aa: CSVELTGSSYEQYF
j_gene: TRBJ2-5; abundance: medium-sized; v_gene: TRBV29-1; CDR3aa: CSVDPRTDQETQYF
j_gene: TRBJ2-5; abundance: medium-sized; v_gene: TRBV6-2/TRBV6-3; CDR3aa: CASSYPEETQYF